This TCR beta chain stems from a study of identical twins. This clonotype was found a few times. One entry per CDR3 protein, called by TCRdb with MiXCR from the 5' RACE reads. This repertoire shows roughly 690,000 distinct CDR3 sequences, 20% to 25% found once; its top ten account for around 4.4%. The CDR3 totals 21 residues. Trimming pared 1 base from V and 0 bases from J, leaving 26 bases between. Germline V CDR1 and CDR2: SGHRS, YFSETQ. This sample also belongs to another study, concerning T cells expressing NK-cell markers.

The clonotype was recovered from a woman younger than 30 in good health. J is TRBJ2-1 and V is TRBV5-1; no reliable D call. The sequencing input was PBMCs. The CDR3 loop reads CASSLTVYSGLSVSSYNEQFF. The CDR3 nucleotides are TGCGCCAGCAGCTTGACCGTTTACAGTGGCCTCTCTGTTAGCTCCTACAATGAGCAGTTCTTC.